Listed below are T cell receptor beta chains from one sample, sequenced in a study of blood T cell repertoires in COVID-19. Sequencing used immunoSEQ multiplex PCR; TCRdb keeps in-frame clones, though not all of them. The data show roughly 200,000 clones, with less than 90% seen just once and approximately 10% held by the top ten. Sequenced input: peripheral blood. All receptors come from a woman aged 80 or over with COVID-19, enrolled during active disease. The CDR3 runs from the conserved cysteine through the conserved F or W. The order of the fields is V gene, J gene, clone size, D gene, CDR3 DNA, CDR3 protein. A D gene is named only where the DNA matches it firmly. The size field is filled for only some rows; it gives once, few, many or a size class.

v_call: TRBV10-3
j_call: TRBJ2-1
clone_size: -
d_call: TRBD2
cdr3_nt: TGTGCCATCAGTGCTAGCGGGGACTCCTACAATGAGCAGTTCTTC
cdr3_aa: CAISASGDSYNEQFF

v_call: TRBV19
j_call: TRBJ2-3
clone_size: few
d_call: TRBD2
cdr3_nt: TGTGCCAGTAACTCTTTCAGCGGGGTTGCCACAGATACGCAGTATTTT
cdr3_aa: CASNSFSGVATDTQYF

v_call: TRBV27
j_call: TRBJ2-2
clone_size: -
d_call: TRBD2
cdr3_nt: TGTGCCAGCAGTTTACTAGCGGGGGTGAACACCGGGGAGCTGTTTTTT
cdr3_aa: CASSLLAGVNTGELFF

v_call: TRBV28
j_call: TRBJ1-5
clone_size: -
d_call: -
cdr3_nt: TGTGCCAGCAGTTTATCCCCCAGGAATCAGCCCCAGCATTTT
cdr3_aa: CASSLSPRNQPQHF

v_call: TRBV11-2
j_call: TRBJ1-2
clone_size: -
d_call: -
cdr3_nt: TGTGCCAGCAGCTTAGGAAGGGGGGGTGGCTACACCTTC
cdr3_aa: CASSLGRGGGYTF

v_call: TRBV28
j_call: TRBJ1-2
clone_size: -
d_call: -
cdr3_nt: TGTGCCAGCGGGGCCAGGGCGAGTGGCTACACCTTC
cdr3_aa: CASGARASGYTF

v_call: TRBV7-2
j_call: TRBJ1-2
clone_size: -
d_call: TRBD1
cdr3_nt: TGTGCCAGCAGCTCTCTAGGGGGCAGAGGCTACACCTTC
cdr3_aa: CASSSLGGRGYTF

v_call: TRBV30
j_call: TRBJ1-2
clone_size: -
d_call: TRBD1
cdr3_nt: TGTGCCTGGAGTGTAAGCTGGACAGGAGGCTACACCTTC
cdr3_aa: CAWSVSWTGGYTF

v_call: TRBV7-9
j_call: TRBJ2-4
clone_size: once
d_call: TRBD1
cdr3_nt: TGTGCCAGCAGCCCAAGGGGACAGGGGTTAGCCAAAAACATTCAGTACTTC
cdr3_aa: CASSPRGQGLAKNIQYF

v_call: TRBV7-6
j_call: TRBJ1-1
clone_size: -
d_call: -
cdr3_nt: TGTGCCAGCAGCTTAGGCGGGGTGCGGAACACTGAAGCTTTCTTT
cdr3_aa: CASSLGGVRNTEAFF

v_call: TRBV9
j_call: TRBJ1-2
clone_size: -
d_call: -
cdr3_nt: TGTGCCAGCAGCTCCCAGGAGGGGTATGGCTACACCTTC
cdr3_aa: CASSSQEGYGYTF

v_call: TRBV11-2
j_call: TRBJ1-1
clone_size: few
d_call: -
cdr3_nt: TGTGCCAGCAGCTCATACACTGAAGCTTTCTTT
cdr3_aa: CASSSYTEAFF

v_call: TRBV29-1
j_call: TRBJ2-7
clone_size: -
d_call: TRBD2
cdr3_nt: TGCAGCGTTGTAGCTAGCGGTTCATACGAGCAGTACTTC
cdr3_aa: CSVVASGSYEQYF

v_call: TRBV6-4
j_call: TRBJ1-1
clone_size: -
d_call: TRBD1
cdr3_nt: TGTGCCACCCGGGACAGGTACAACACTGAAGCTTTCTTT
cdr3_aa: CATRDRYNTEAFF

v_call: TRBV6-5
j_call: TRBJ2-1
clone_size: -
d_call: TRBD2
cdr3_nt: TGTGCCAGCAGAGCGAGCGGGGGGCTAAACAATGAGCAGTTCTTC
cdr3_aa: CASRASGGLNNEQFF

v_call: TRBV19
j_call: TRBJ2-1
clone_size: -
d_call: -
cdr3_nt: TGTGCCAGTAGTGGTAAGACACCCAGCTCCTACAATGAGCAGTTCTTC
cdr3_aa: CASSGKTPSSYNEQFF

v_call: TRBV7-6
j_call: TRBJ2-7
clone_size: -
d_call: -
cdr3_nt: TGTGCCAGCAGCTTGCCCAATGGAGACGAGCAGTACTTC
cdr3_aa: CASSLPNGDEQYF

v_call: TRBV19
j_call: TRBJ2-5
clone_size: few
d_call: TRBD2
cdr3_nt: TGTGCCAGTAGTCGGGAGGACCAAGAGACCCAGTACTTC
cdr3_aa: CASSREDQETQYF

v_call: TRBV6-5
j_call: TRBJ2-5
clone_size: -
d_call: TRBD2
cdr3_nt: TGTGCCAGCAGCCCGGGACTAGAAGGGACCCAGTACTTC
cdr3_aa: CASSPGLEGTQYF

v_call: TRBV15
j_call: TRBJ1-4
clone_size: -
d_call: TRBD1
cdr3_nt: TGTGCCACCAGCATAGCCGGACAGGCATCCGTCCAGGATGAAAAACTGTTTTTT
cdr3_aa: CATSIAGQASVQDEKLFF

v_call: TRBV3-1/TRBV3-2
j_call: TRBJ2-7
clone_size: few
d_call: TRBD1
cdr3_nt: TGTGCCAGCAGCCAAGTGCCTCCCGGGACAGGGACCCTTTATTACGTCTACGAGCAGTACTTC
cdr3_aa: CASSQVPPGTGTLYYVYEQYF

v_call: TRBV5-1
j_call: TRBJ1-4
clone_size: -
d_call: -
cdr3_nt: TGCGCCAGCAGTCAGCGCGAACCTAATGAAAAACTGTTTTTT
cdr3_aa: CASSQREPNEKLFF

v_call: TRBV28
j_call: TRBJ1-2
clone_size: -
d_call: -
cdr3_nt: TGTGCCAGCACTGCCGGAGGGAGGGGCGGTGGCTACACCTTC
cdr3_aa: CASTAGGRGGGYTF

v_call: TRBV2
j_call: TRBJ2-1
clone_size: -
d_call: TRBD2
cdr3_nt: TGTGCCAGCAGTCAGCGGGGGGGCGCTGAGCAGTTCTTC
cdr3_aa: CASSQRGGAEQFF